The T cell receptor beta chain under discussion was sequenced for a study of OX40 agonist ivuxolimab in advanced cancers. Sequencing was performed with immunoSEQ multiplex PCR; in TCRdb, only in-frame clones are kept and a portion is missing. The sample contains tens of thousands of clones, around 90% of which appear only once. The V and J ends lost 4 bases and 5 bases respectively, with 17 bases between them. The CDR3 covers 15 residues. Germline V gene sequence: CDR1 SGHTA, CDR2 FQGNSA. This rearrangement joins TRBV7-2 to TRBJ1-1, with a tentative D call TRBD1 (5 bases). The receptor comes from an adult with an advanced solid tumor such as melanoma, head and neck, liver or kidney cancer. The sample was CD4+ or CD8+ T cells sorted from blood, taken in a trial of the OX40 agonist ivuxolimab. Here the CDR3 reads CASSSGGGARTEAFF. The DNA for the CDR3 is TGTGCCAGCAGCTCCGGGGGAGGGGCGCGAACTGAAGCTTTCTTT.